The rows below give T cell receptor beta chains drawn from one sample of a study of cytomegalovirus exposure and HLA in healthy donors. TCRdb keeps only in-frame clones here, not all; method: immunoSEQ multiplex PCR. The sample has about 190,000 clones; 77% are singletons. The sequenced material came from PBMCs. These receptors were collected from a woman aged 30 to 39 in good health and CMV-seropositive. CDR3s include the opening cysteine and the closing phenylalanine or tryptophan. Each record gives: clone size, V gene, D gene, J gene, CDR3 DNA, CDR3 protein. D genes are given only for firm matches. Clone sizes are given selectively: once, few, many, or a class where the clone is expanded.

>-|TRBV4-2|-|TRBJ2-5
TGTGCCAGCAGCCAACCGGGAGAACAAGAGACCCAGTACTTC
CASSQPGEQETQYF
>-|TRBV11-2|TRBD2|TRBJ2-1
TGTGCCAGCAGCTTAGTCCATTTGGTGGGAGGGCCTAATGAGCAGTTCTTC
CASSLVHLVGGPNEQFF
>few|TRBV6-1|-|TRBJ1-1
TGTGCCAGCAGTTGGACACGGAACACTGAAGCTTTCTTT
CASSWTRNTEAFF
>-|TRBV6-5|TRBD1|TRBJ1-2
TGTGCCAGCCAGGGGACAGGGGACGGCTACACCTTC
CASQGTGDGYTF
>-|TRBV6-1|-|TRBJ2-7
TGTGCCAGCAGTGAACAGGCGAGCTCCTACGAGCAGTACTTC
CASSEQASSYEQYF
>few|TRBV28|-|TRBJ1-5
TGTGCCAGCACGGAAGAAGGGGCCCCGGGCAATCAGCCCCAGCATTTT
CASTEEGAPGNQPQHF
>-|TRBV9|TRBD2|TRBJ2-5
TGTGCCAGCAGCGCGACTAGCGGGAGTCCAGGAGAGACCCAGTACTTC
CASSATSGSPGETQYF
>-|TRBV7-3|TRBD2|TRBJ2-1
TGTGCCAGCAGCTTCGGGACTAGCATGTACAATGAGCAGTTCTTC
CASSFGTSMYNEQFF
>-|TRBV4-3|-|TRBJ1-1
TGCGCCAGCAGCCTCTTTGCCAGTATGAACACTGAAGCTTTCTTT
CASSLFASMNTEAFF
>few|TRBV5-5|-|TRBJ1-5
TGTGCCAGCAGCTCCGTCGGTCAGCCCCAGCATTTT
CASSSVGQPQHF
>-|TRBV7-9|-|TRBJ2-7
TGTGCCAGCAGCGACCCGGCAGGGACAAATTCCTACGAGCAGTACTTC
CASSDPAGTNSYEQYF
>-|TRBV19|-|TRBJ1-4
TGTGCCAGTAGGCAGGGGATCTTCGAAGAAAAACTGTTTTTT
CASRQGIFEEKLFF
>-|TRBV4-2|TRBD2|TRBJ2-1
TGTGCCAGCAGCCTACCTAGCGGTACTTACAATGAGCAGTTCTTC
CASSLPSGTYNEQFF
>-|TRBV7-3|-|TRBJ2-1
TGTGCCAGCAGCTTAATGTCGGCAGGCGAGCAGTTCTTC
CASSLMSAGEQFF
>-|TRBV9|-|TRBJ2-3
TGTGCCAGCAGCGGACAGAGCCGCACAGATACGCAGTATTTT
CASSGQSRTDTQYF
>-|TRBV28|TRBD1|TRBJ1-6
TGTGCCAGCAGACCGGGACAGGGCGGTTCACCCCTCCACTTT
CASRPGQGGSPLHF
>few|TRBV2|-|TRBJ1-2
TGTGCCAGCAGTTCACAGGGAATCGACTATGGCTACACCTTC
CASSSQGIDYGYTF
>-|TRBV11-2|-|TRBJ1-5
TGTGCCAGCAGCCCGACGGCGGGGGACGGCAATCAGCCCCAGCATTTT
CASSPTAGDGNQPQHF
>-|TRBV5-4|-|TRBJ2-1
TGTGCCAGCAGCTTCTCGCACCCCCGGCGGTCCTACAATGAGCAGTTCTTC
CASSFSHPRRSYNEQFF
>-|TRBV7-2|TRBD1|TRBJ1-2
TGTGCCAGCAGCTCTGGACAGGGAGCCTATGGCTACACCTTC
CASSSGQGAYGYTF
>-|TRBV7-9|TRBD2|TRBJ2-5
TGTGCCAGCAGCACGAGTCTAGCGGGCGGAGAGACCCAGTACTTC
CASSTSLAGGETQYF
>few|TRBV6-1|TRBD2|TRBJ2-3
TGTGCCAGCAAAGAACTAGCGGGAGTGTATTTT
CASKELAGVYF
>once|TRBV7-3|TRBD2|TRBJ2-3
TGTGCCAGCAGCTTAGGTTTGGCGGGAGTAACAGATACGCAGTATTTT
CASSLGLAGVTDTQYF
>-|TRBV10-3|-|TRBJ2-2
TGTGCCACCCTCGAGAGGGTGAACACCGGGGAGCTGTTTTTT
CATLERVNTGELFF
>-|TRBV4-3|-|TRBJ2-2
TGCGCCAGCAGCCAAGATCGTGAAGGGGGGGTCACCGGGGAGCTGTTTTTT
CASSQDREGGVTGELFF
>-|TRBV30|TRBD1|TRBJ1-6
TGTGCCTGGGAGGGGGCCAGTCGAGGACCCCTCCACTTT
CAWEGASRGPLHF
>-|TRBV2|-|TRBJ1-1
TGTGCCAGCAGTGTGGGGGGACGAGACACTGAAGCTTTCTTT
CASSVGGRDTEAFF
>-|TRBV10-3|-|TRBJ2-1
TGTGCCACAGGGCTTGCCGGCGATGAGCAGTTCTTC
CATGLAGDEQFF
>-|TRBV29-1|-|TRBJ2-7
TGCAGCGTTGGGAAGGGGCTTGACTCCTACGAGCAGTACTTC
CSVGKGLDSYEQYF
>-|TRBV18|TRBD2|TRBJ2-7
TGTGCCAGCTCTATAGTAGCGGGGCCCGAGCAGTACTTC
CASSIVAGPEQYF
>few|TRBV30|-|TRBJ1-3
TGTGCCTGGAGTGTATCAGGTCGAAACACCATATATTTT
CAWSVSGRNTIYF
>-|TRBV16|-|TRBJ2-1
TGTGCCAGCAGCCAACGTCGACGGACAAGCTTAGACAATGAGCAGTTCTTC
CASSQRRRTSLDNEQFF
>-|TRBV7-2|TRBD1|TRBJ1-2
TGTGCCAGCAGCCCAGGGGGACAGGGGGTTATCTATGGCTACACCTTC
CASSPGGQGVIYGYTF
>-|TRBV9|TRBD1|TRBJ1-1
TGTGCCAGCAGCGTAGGGGGCGCACAGGGGACTGAAGCTTTCTTT
CASSVGGAQGTEAFF
>-|TRBV30|-|TRBJ1-2
TGTGCCTGGAGTCTCGGGGGGGTGGTGGAGGGCTACACCTTC
CAWSLGGVVEGYTF
>-|TRBV28|-|TRBJ1-4
TGTGCCAGCAGTCAGACAGCAACTAATGAAAAACTGTTTTTT
CASSQTATNEKLFF
>-|TRBV30|-|TRBJ2-7
TGTGCCTGGAGTGACCGACAGGAAGAGTACTTC
CAWSDRQEEYF
>-|TRBV21-1|-|TRBJ1-1
TGTGCCAGCAGCAACAGGGGGCAAGGGAGAAAGGACACTGAAGCTTTCTTT
CASSNRGQGRKDTEAFF
>once|TRBV30|-|TRBJ2-6
TGTGCCTGGGACAGATCTGGGGCCAACGTCCTGACTTTC
CAWDRSGANVLTF
>-|TRBV5-1|TRBD1|TRBJ2-5
TGCGCCAGCAGAACGGGACAGGGGGCCGGGACCCAGTACTTC
CASRTGQGAGTQYF
>few|TRBV10-1|-|TRBJ1-2
TGCGCCAGCTCGAGCCTCAACTATGGCTACACCTTC
CASSSLNYGYTF